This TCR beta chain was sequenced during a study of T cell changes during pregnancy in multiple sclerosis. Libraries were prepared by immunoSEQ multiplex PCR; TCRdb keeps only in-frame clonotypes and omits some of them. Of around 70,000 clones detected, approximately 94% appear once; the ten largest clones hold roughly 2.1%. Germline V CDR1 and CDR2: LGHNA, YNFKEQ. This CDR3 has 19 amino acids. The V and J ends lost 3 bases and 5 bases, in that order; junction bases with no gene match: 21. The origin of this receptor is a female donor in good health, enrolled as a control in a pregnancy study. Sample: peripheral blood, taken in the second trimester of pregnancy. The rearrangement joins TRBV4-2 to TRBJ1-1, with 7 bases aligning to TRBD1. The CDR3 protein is CASSQLLEGGRGWGTEAFF. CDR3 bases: TGTGCCAGCAGCCAGCTTTTAGAAGGGGGCAGGGGATGGGGTACTGAAGCTTTCTTT.